This is a list of T cell receptor beta chains from one sample in a study of T cells after yellow fever vaccination. TCRdb called the 5' RACE reads again in MiXCR, with one record for every CDR3 protein. The repertoire includes 300,000 to 350,000 distinct CDR3 sequences, about 7.8% of them detected once, and roughly 18% sits in the top ten. Sequenced material: PBMCs, taken more than 40 days after the first yellow fever vaccination. The receptors stem from a man younger than 35 who received the YFV17D yellow fever vaccine. The CDR3 runs from the conserved cysteine through the conserved F or W. D genes are given only for firm matches. A clone size is listed for some rows: how often the clone was seen (once, few, many), or a class if it is expanded.

TRBV4-3	TRBJ2-2	TRBD2	few	TGCGCCAGCAGCCAGGGACCACTAGCGGGGGGAGGAACCGGGGAGCTGTTTTTT	CASSQGPLAGGGTGELFF
TRBV4-2	TRBJ2-5	.	.	TGTGCCAGCAGCCAAGAAGGGGCTTCACCCCCGGAGACCCAGTACTTC	CASSQEGASPPETQYF
TRBV5-1	TRBJ2-7	TRBD2	few	TGCGCCAGCAGCCGGCCTGGGGGGGGTAGACTCTACGAGCAGTACTTC	CASSRPGGGRLYEQYF
TRBV14	TRBJ1-1	TRBD1	.	TGTGCCAGCAGCCAATACGACAGGGGTAACACTGAAGCTTTCTTT	CASSQYDRGNTEAFF
TRBV6-2/TRBV6-3	TRBJ2-1	TRBD2	.	TGTGCCAGCAGTACCCTTGAGGGACTAGCGCGAATCGGGCAGTTCTTC	CASSTLEGLARIGQFF
TRBV20-1	TRBJ2-2	.	.	TGCAGTGCTAGAATGAGCGGGGAGCTGTTTTTT	CSARMSGELFF
TRBV29-1	TRBJ2-5	TRBD2	.	TGCAGCGTTGAGCGGGGGAGCCCCCAAGAGACCCAGTACTTC	CSVERGSPQETQYF
TRBV20-1	TRBJ2-7	TRBD2	.	TGCAGTGCTACCGGGACTAGCAATCGCGAGCAGTACTTC	CSATGTSNREQYF
TRBV4-2	TRBJ1-1	TRBD1	few	TGTGCCAGCAGCCAAGATTGGATAAGGACAGGAATGAACACTGAAGCTTTCTTT	CASSQDWIRTGMNTEAFF
TRBV5-1	TRBJ2-1	.	.	TGCGCCAGCAGCCCGGAGGGGGCAGAGCAGTTCTTC	CASSPEGAEQFF
TRBV7-2	TRBJ2-5	.	.	TGTGCCAGCAGCTTAGATGGTCTGGTGGAGACCCAGTACTTC	CASSLDGLVETQYF
TRBV29-1	TRBJ2-5	.	.	TGCAGCGTTGAAGAATTACTAGAGACCCAGTACTTC	CSVEELLETQYF
TRBV20-1	TRBJ2-5	.	few	TGCAGTGCTAGGGAGCTAGCCCTTCAAGAGACCCAGTACTTC	CSARELALQETQYF
TRBV20-1	TRBJ2-3	.	.	TGCAGTGCTAGAGGGGGGGCTCCCACAGATACGCAGTATTTT	CSARGGAPTDTQYF
TRBV7-9	TRBJ2-7	TRBD1	few	TGTGCCAGCAGTTTCGGACAGGGCTTTGCCGAGCAGTACTTC	CASSFGQGFAEQYF
TRBV5-1	TRBJ1-2	.	few	TGCGCCAGCAGCTCGCCGGGCCCAACGGGAGGCTACACCTTC	CASSSPGPTGGYTF
TRBV11-1	TRBJ2-2	.	few	TGTGCCAGCAGATCACAGAGGAACACCGGGGAGCTGTTTTTT	CASRSQRNTGELFF
TRBV6-5	TRBJ1-5	.	.	TGTGCCAGCAGTTACTCGAGGGGTAGCAATCAGCCCCAGCATTTT	CASSYSRGSNQPQHF
TRBV4-3	TRBJ2-1	.	many	TGCGCCAGCAGCCAAGAGGCAGTTACCTACAATGAGCAGTTCTTC	CASSQEAVTYNEQFF
TRBV15	TRBJ1-6	.	few	TGTGCCACCGGAGGCTTTAGCTCCTATAATTCACCCCTCCACTTT	CATGGFSSYNSPLHF
TRBV2	TRBJ1-1	.	.	TGTGCCAGCAGTGTCGGGGGGGACACTGAAGCTTTCTTT	CASSVGGDTEAFF
TRBV11-2	TRBJ2-1	.	few	TGTGCCAGCAGCCTGGACGAGGGAAGTGAGCAGTTCTTC	CASSLDEGSEQFF
TRBV5-4	TRBJ2-3	TRBD1	.	TGTGCCAGCAGGCAGAACAGGGGCCCTCACTCGATCACAGATACGCAGTATTTT	CASRQNRGPHSITDTQYF
TRBV4-3	TRBJ2-5	.	few	TGCGCCAGCAGCCAAGATGGTGGGGATCTAGAGACCCAGTACTTC	CASSQDGGDLETQYF
TRBV20-1	TRBJ2-7	TRBD2	.	TGCAGTGCTAGAGACCTAGCGGGGGCTTCCTACGAGCAGTACTTC	CSARDLAGASYEQYF
TRBV15	TRBJ2-4	.	.	TGTGCCACCAGCACAAGGCAAATGGGAAACATTCAGTACTTC	CATSTRQMGNIQYF
TRBV12-3/TRBV12-4	TRBJ1-6	.	.	TGTGCCAGCAGTTTAAACCGGTTCTCATGGCCCCTCCACTTT	CASSLNRFSWPLHF
TRBV3-1	TRBJ2-1	TRBD2	.	TGTGCCAGCAGCCAGCTAGCGGGGGACAATGAGCAGTTCTTC	CASSQLAGDNEQFF
TRBV11-2	TRBJ2-3	.	.	TGTGCCAGCAGCTGGAGGGGGCGAGGCACAGATACGCAGTATTTT	CASSWRGRGTDTQYF
TRBV7-8	TRBJ1-2	TRBD1	.	TGTGCCAGCAGCCATCCGGGACAGGGAATTGATGGCTACACCTTC	CASSHPGQGIDGYTF
TRBV27	TRBJ1-6	.	.	TGTGCCAGCAGTTTGCTCGGGGTGAACTATTCACCCCTCCACTTT	CASSLLGVNYSPLHF
TRBV24-1	TRBJ2-3	.	few	TGTGCCACCAGTGATTTAGGTGGGGGCTTCACAGATACGCAGTATTTT	CATSDLGGGFTDTQYF
TRBV28	TRBJ2-1	.	.	TGTGCCAGCAGTTTAGCGGGGGCCTACTACAATGAGCAGTTCTTC	CASSLAGAYYNEQFF
TRBV3-1	TRBJ1-2	.	few	TGTGCCAGCAGCCACGAAGTTAACTATGGCTACACCTTC	CASSHEVNYGYTF
TRBV12-3/TRBV12-4	TRBJ2-1	TRBD1	few	TGTGCCAGCATCGAGGGACAGGAAAACAATGAGCAGTTCTTC	CASIEGQENNEQFF
TRBV7-6	TRBJ1-3	.	few	TGTGCCAGCAGCTTAGAGGGAAGAATCCGGGCTGGAAACACCATATATTTT	CASSLEGRIRAGNTIYF
TRBV20-1	TRBJ2-1	.	.	TGCAGTGCTAGAACCCGACAGGCGTACTCCTACAATGAGCAGTTCTTC	CSARTRQAYSYNEQFF
TRBV3-1	TRBJ1-6	.	few	TGTGCCAGCAGCCAGGGGGTTCGGGGACGGAATTCACCCCTCCACTTT	CASSQGVRGRNSPLHF
TRBV19	TRBJ2-1	TRBD2	few	TGTGCCAGCAAACTAGCGGGGGGGGTTTTCAATGAGCAGTTCTTC	CASKLAGGVFNEQFF
TRBV7-3	TRBJ2-2	.	.	TGTGCCAGCAGCTTAATTCCCGGGGGGCCACAGCACGGGGAGCTGTTTTTT	CASSLIPGGPQHGELFF
TRBV6-1	TRBJ1-2	.	many	TGTGCCAGCAGTGGTAACACAGGGAACTATGGCTACACCTTC	CASSGNTGNYGYTF
TRBV15	TRBJ2-4	TRBD1	few	TGTGCCACCAGCGTTAGGACAGGGGCCAAAAACATTCAGTACTTC	CATSVRTGAKNIQYF
TRBV12-3/TRBV12-4	TRBJ2-7	TRBD1	few	TGTGCCAGCAGTTTCCATAATTCGGGACAGGACGAGCAGTACTTC	CASSFHNSGQDEQYF
TRBV2	TRBJ1-5	.	.	TGTGCCAGTAGTACCCAGGGGTCGGGGCAGCCCCAGCATTTT	CASSTQGSGQPQHF
TRBV20-1	TRBJ1-5	TRBD1	few	TGCAGTGCCCGAGGGACAGGGGGCTGGAGCAATCAGCCCCAGCATTTT	CSARGTGGWSNQPQHF
TRBV28	TRBJ1-4	.	few	TGTGCCAGCAGTCCGGGTTTGGACACCTATGAAAAACTGTTTTTT	CASSPGLDTYEKLFF
TRBV24-1	TRBJ1-1	.	few	TGTGCCACCAGTGATTCTGACAGTACAGAGGCTTTCTTT	CATSDSDSTEAFF
TRBV5-4	TRBJ1-6	.	many	TGTGCCAGCAGCTTATTTGGGGCCCGGAATAATTCACCCCTCCACTTT	CASSLFGARNNSPLHF
TRBV12-3/TRBV12-4	TRBJ1-5	TRBD1	.	TGTGCCAGCAGTTTCCGACAGGGAGGAGGACAGCCCCAGCATTTT	CASSFRQGGGQPQHF
TRBV12-3/TRBV12-4	TRBJ2-5	.	few	TGTGCCAGCAGTTTAAGGGAGGGGGCCGAGGCCCAGTACTTC	CASSLREGAEAQYF
TRBV4-3	TRBJ1-2	.	.	TGCGCCAGCAGCCAAGATCAAAAGAACGGACCGACCTCCTATGGCTACACCTTC	CASSQDQKNGPTSYGYTF
TRBV12-3/TRBV12-4	TRBJ1-6	TRBD1	many	TGTGCCAGCAGTGCACAGGGGGCAATTTTTCGATCACCCCTCCACTTT	CASSAQGAIFRSPLHF
TRBV4-2	TRBJ2-3	.	.	TGTGCCAGCAGCCAAGAGCCGTCAGATACGCAGTATTTT	CASSQEPSDTQYF